This paragraph reports one T cell receptor (beta chain). The sample belongs to a study of cytomegalovirus exposure and HLA in healthy donors. PCR used 60 Vbeta primers and 13 Jbeta primers. The method was immunoSEQ multiplex PCR; TCRdb's version includes in-frame clones alone and lacks a portion of them. The top ten clones hold about 5% of a sample with about 190,000 clones, 70% to 75% of them seen once. The receptor comes from a man under 40 in good health and CMV-seropositive. Sequencing was carried out using PBMCs.

Here the CDR3 reads CTSSQEDSFRGWRTEAFF. CDR3 DNA: TGCACCAGCAGCCAAGAGGATTCGTTCAGGGGGTGGAGAACTGAAGCTTTCTTT. The V and J genes are TRBV1 and TRBJ1-1; the listed D gene, TRBD1, was not tested against the DNA. TRBV1 is described as a pseudogene. The CDR3 has 18 amino acids.